This TCR beta chain was sequenced for a study of blood T cell repertoires in COVID-19. The CDR3 is 14 residues long. Trimming took 6 bases from V and 6 from J, leaving 15 bases between them. Germline V gene lookup returns CDR1 LNHDA and CDR2 SQIVND (reference sequence). Study processing details: Reference gene primer amplification gave nucleated cell count estimates. The data were produced by immunoSEQ multiplex PCR, yet TCRdb's version contains in-frame clones alone and is incomplete. Clone size and V and J calls were adopted from that table, with D and trimming inferred from the DNA. Of roughly 190,000 clones in the sample, around 82% were seen once. The participants were between roughly 18 and 100 years old and came from 24 US areas.

The specimen sequenced was PBMCs or T cells enriched from blood (not recorded which). The genes are TRBV19 and TRBJ2-1; TRBD1 is a possible D gene (6 bases). The sequence came from a woman aged 55-69 years with acute COVID-19. The CDR3 DNA sequence: TGTGCCAGTAGCACAGGGCGCTCGGTCAATGAGCAGTTCTTC. It yields the protein CASSTGRSVNEQFF.